The clone carrying this T cell receptor (beta chain) was seen ten or more times. Germline loops: CDR1 MNHEY, CDR2 SVGAGI. V was clipped by 0 bases and J by 7 bases, with 12 bases between them. This CDR3 has 14 amino acids. Arm-PCR of CDR3 regions and iRepertoire HTBI primers were used to build TCR beta libraries. TCRdb analysed the multiplex PCR reads with MiXCR anew, one entry per CDR3 protein. The profile shows hundreds of thousands of distinct CDR3 sequences, about 32% of them singletons. These data come from a study of regulatory T cells in long-lasting Graves disease. As for time point: persistent/refractory GD, antithyroid drugs over 5 years with positive TRAb. RNA from PBMCs was the source of the TCR library.

This clonotype was sampled from a female donor with Graves disease. The sample consisted of peripheral blood mononuclear cells (PBMCs), taken when the disease was refractory, from a patient treated with antithyroid drugs. This chain connects TRBV6-5 to TRBJ2-5; the D gene is possibly TRBD1 (7 bases). The CDR3 DNA reads as TGTGCCAGCAGTTACTCCAGGGGGGTAGGGACCCAGTACTTC. It translates to CASSYSRGVGTQYF.